Sequencing of this T cell receptor beta chain was carried out in a study of cytomegalovirus exposure and HLA in healthy donors. Study-level findings and limits: Productive status was seen about 87% or about 30% of the time for most TCR beta V segments in an earlier analysis. Listed as cytomegalovirus-associated were 164 TCR beta chains. In a later analysis, HLA-associated beta chains showed higher expansion and lower generation probabilities than comparable chains.

The V gene's germline CDR1 is DFQATT and CDR2 SNEGSKA (reference sequence). The CDR3 length is 11 residues. Trimming stripped 3 bases from V and 14 bases from J, with 11 bases between. PCR primers comprised 60 Vbeta and 13 Jbeta primers. Repertoires were generated with immunoSEQ multiplex PCR, while TCRdb's copy carries only in-frame clones and drops some. The data hold 140,000 to 150,000 clones, with 65% to 85% observed a single time. About this clone: Its target is not known.

The source of this sequence is a man under 40 in good health and CMV-seronegative. The V and J genes are TRBV20-1 and TRBJ1-6; unclear D gene. The material sequenced was PBMCs. The CDR3 is CSASGGVTLHF. CDR3 DNA: TGCAGTGCTAGTGGCGGGGTAACCCTCCACTTT.